Listed below are T cell receptor beta chains from one sample, sequenced in a study of cytomegalovirus exposure and HLA in healthy donors. Assay used: immunoSEQ multiplex PCR; TCRdb lists only in-frame clones, some missing. Of 130,000 to 150,000 clones listed, around 73% are singletons. Sequencing was carried out using PBMCs. All receptors come from a woman between 40 and 50 years old in good health and CMV-seronegative. Each CDR3 is given without its conserved first and last residue. Clone size is not always given. Where it is, it says once, few, many or a class for expanded clones.

TRBJ1-2 | TRBV4-1 | once | ASSHAQAGYT
TRBJ1-2 | TRBV13 | . | ASSLYGDGGAAGYT
TRBJ1-1 | TRBV19 | . | ASSIESEGRAF
TRBJ1-4 | TRBV19 | . | ASSMAQGNEKLF
TRBJ1-4 | TRBV2 | . | ASSFRQRNEKLF
TRBJ1-2 | TRBV2 | . | ASNSQGPNYGYT
TRBJ2-7 | TRBV5-5 | . | ASSLVFCEQY
TRBJ2-7 | TRBV27 | . | ASSLSGVGRAYEQY
TRBJ1-3 | TRBV2 | . | ASSIGRASGNTIY
TRBJ1-2 | TRBV2 | once | ASSPDPIGRYT
TRBJ1-2 | TRBV15 | . | ATSRDLSWAGYT
TRBJ1-5 | TRBV4-1 | . | ASSHVGTGRSNQPQH
TRBJ1-1 | TRBV9 | . | ASSETAGNTEAF
TRBJ1-2 | TRBV11-2 | few | ASSLFPTNDYGYT
TRBJ2-3 | TRBV4-1 | . | ASSAIAGGHTDTQY
TRBJ2-5 | TRBV11-2 | . | ASSLALNQETQY
TRBJ1-4 | TRBV4-1 | few | ASSPLGVMEPNEKLF
TRBJ2-4 | TRBV5-4 | . | ASSSQGQGANIQY
TRBJ2-2 | TRBV6-4 | . | ASSDPDRDTGELF
TRBJ1-3 | TRBV15 | . | ATSRDPGGSGNTIY
TRBJ1-4 | TRBV13 | . | ASSTGGGRNEKLF
TRBJ1-5 | TRBV5-6 | . | ASSLTGGSSQPQH
TRBJ1-2 | TRBV2 | . | ASSEDRGHYGYT
TRBJ1-1 | TRBV18 | . | ASSRTTGAKEAF
TRBJ2-1 | TRBV7-2 | . | ASSSPYGGANYNEQF
TRBJ1-2 | TRBV27 | . | ASSSHRDRPIYGYT